These T cell receptor beta chains were read from a single sample in a study of regulatory T cells in long-lasting Graves disease. TCRdb processed the multiplex PCR reads anew with MiXCR; each CDR3 protein has one entry. The table lists around 510,000 distinct CDR3 sequences, around 21% of them singletons, with 7% to 9.5% in the top ten. The sequenced sample was peripheral blood mononuclear cells (PBMCs), obtained when the disease was refractory, from a patient treated with antithyroid drugs. The receptor set was obtained from a female donor with Graves disease. Both conserved end residues are part of each CDR3. A D gene is named only where the DNA matches it firmly. A clone size is listed for some rows: how often the clone was seen (once, few, many), or a class if it is expanded.

V gene	clone size	J gene	D gene	CDR3 protein	CDR3 DNA
TRBV6-1	many	TRBJ1-4	TRBD1	CASSVDRGLKLFF	TGTGCCAGCAGTGTCGACAGGGGATTAAAACTGTTTTTT
TRBV18	few	TRBJ2-3	-	CASSPRQPVTDTQYF	TGTGCCAGCTCACCCAGACAGCCTGTCACAGATACGCAGTATTTT
TRBV9	few	TRBJ1-4	TRBD1	CASSVQGADKLFF	TGTGCCAGCAGCGTACAGGGGGCGGATAAACTGTTTTTT
TRBV6-1	many	TRBJ1-6	-	CASSTPQGRMAPLHF	TGTGCCAGCAGTACCCCCCAGGGGAGAATGGCACCCCTCCACTTT
TRBV7-9	-	TRBJ1-1	-	CASRGLTEAFF	TGTGCCAGCAGGGGTCTTACTGAAGCTTTCTTT
TRBV18	few	TRBJ2-7	-	CASSHADRPYEQYF	TGTGCCAGCTCACACGCCGACAGGCCCTACGAGCAGTACTTC
TRBV27	-	TRBJ1-3	-	CASSWTASSGNTIYF	TGTGCCAGCAGTTGGACAGCCTCCTCTGGAAACACCATATATTTT
TRBV3-2	many	TRBJ1-1	-	CASSPVYRFTEAFF	TGTGCCAGCAGCCCAGTCTACAGGTTCACTGAAGCTTTCTTT
TRBV30	few	TRBJ2-2	TRBD1	CAWSPVGQGAKWELFF	TGTGCCTGGAGTCCCGTCGGACAGGGGGCTAAATGGGAGCTGTTTTTT
TRBV6-5	-	TRBJ1-1	-	CASSYSGGSAEAFF	TGTGCCAGCAGTTACAGCGGGGGAAGCGCTGAAGCTTTCTTT
TRBV6-5	many	TRBJ1-1	-	CASSSRGPMNTEAFF	TGTGCCAGCAGTTCGAGGGGACCTATGAACACTGAAGCTTTCTTT
TRBV6-9	many	TRBJ1-1	TRBD1	CASSYGTGDTEAFF	TGTGCCAGCAGTTACGGGACAGGGGACACTGAAGCTTTCTTT
TRBV6-1	many	TRBJ1-1	TRBD1	CASTPPGGGTEAFF	TGTGCCAGCACTCCCCCAGGGGGTGGCACTGAAGCTTTCTTT
TRBV6-2/TRBV6-3	-	TRBJ1-2	TRBD1	CASSSGQGFGYTF	TGTGCCAGCAGTTCTGGACAGGGCTTTGGCTACACCTTC
TRBV9	-	TRBJ1-1	-	CASSAGPAAGNTEAFF	TGTGCCAGCAGCGCAGGGCCTGCAGCAGGGAACACTGAAGCTTTCTTT
TRBV18	many	TRBJ2-7	-	CASSPMAYPYEQYF	TGTGCCAGCTCACCAATGGCATACCCCTACGAGCAGTACTTC
TRBV20-1	-	TRBJ2-7	-	CSAQGSGLYF	TGCAGTGCGCAGGGTTCAGGTCTGTACTTC
TRBV10-3	many	TRBJ1-6	TRBD1	CASRRDSPMDSPLHF	TGTGCCAGCCGGAGGGACAGCCCTATGGATTCACCCCTCCACTTT
TRBV28	many	TRBJ2-5	-	CASSGGSPVTRETQYF	TGTGCCAGCTCTGGGGGCAGCCCAGTGACTCGAGAGACCCAGTACTTC
TRBV7-9	many	TRBJ2-5	TRBD2	CASSPPRLAGHQETQYF	TGTGCCAGCAGCCCTCCTCGACTAGCGGGGCACCAAGAGACCCAGTACTTC
TRBV28	many	TRBJ1-2	-	CASTSNYGYTF	TGTGCGAGCACTTCTAACTATGGCTACACCTTC
TRBV7-8	many	TRBJ2-6	TRBD1	CASSSRPTGAPLSGANVLTF	TGTGCCAGCAGCTCCCGCCCCACAGGGGCCCCTCTCTCTGGGGCCAACGTCCTGACTTTC
TRBV7-6	few	TRBJ2-5	TRBD1	CASSSGTGGAGTQYF	TGTGCCAGCAGCAGCGGGACAGGGGGCGCGGGGACCCAGTACTTC
TRBV6-1	many	TRBJ2-7	-	CASSPGGRSSYEQYF	TGTGCCAGCAGTCCAGGAGGCCGGAGCTCCTACGAGCAGTACTTC
TRBV15	-	TRBJ2-6	-	CATSKVRGLVVLTF	TGTGCCACCAGCAAAGTCCGGGGGCTGGTCGTCCTGACTTTC
TRBV6-1	many	TRBJ1-2	-	CASKDAPNYGYTF	TGTGCCAGCAAGGACGCGCCTAACTATGGCTACACCTTC
TRBV7-2	many	TRBJ1-5	TRBD1	CASSLSGGSQPQHF	TGTGCCAGCAGCTTATCAGGGGGTAGTCAGCCCCAGCATTTT
TRBV2	once	TRBJ2-7	-	CASSRSPGSYEQYF	TGTGCCAGCTCACGATCCCCCGGCTCCTACGAGCAGTACTTC
TRBV4-1	-	TRBJ2-7	-	CASSQEIQESYEQYF	TGCGCCAGCAGCCAAGAAATACAGGAGTCCTACGAGCAGTACTTC
TRBV6-1	many	TRBJ1-1	-	CASSKRGTNTEAFF	TGTGCCAGCTCAAAACGGGGTACAAACACTGAAGCTTTCTTT
TRBV9	few	TRBJ1-1	TRBD1	CASSSTGESSTEAFF	TGTGCCAGCAGCTCGACAGGGGAATCGAGCACTGAAGCTTTCTTT
TRBV19	-	TRBJ2-7	-	CASKSGIPTYEQYF	TGTGCCAGTAAATCTGGGATTCCAACCTACGAGCAGTACTTC
TRBV6-4	few	TRBJ1-3	-	CASSYSPDDEGNTIYF	TGTGCCAGCAGTTACTCCCCCGATGACGAGGGAAACACCATATATTTT
TRBV20-1	many	TRBJ2-7	-	CSASLDNAYEQYF	TGCAGTGCTAGTTTGGACAACGCCTACGAGCAGTACTTC
TRBV30	few	TRBJ2-7	-	CRIQGLAYEQYF	TGTAGGATCCAGGGCCTGGCCTACGAGCAGTACTTC
TRBV30	many	TRBJ1-4	-	CAWSPGNEKLFF	TGTGCCTGGAGTCCCGGGAATGAAAAACTGTTTTTT
TRBV20-1	many	TRBJ2-7	TRBD2	CSARDLGGRALGEQYF	TGCAGTGCTAGAGATCTTGGCGGGAGGGCACTTGGGGAGCAGTACTTC
TRBV9	few	TRBJ2-5	-	CASSVGPTQETQYF	TGTGCCAGCAGCGTAGGTCCAACACAAGAGACCCAGTACTTC
TRBV29-1	-	TRBJ1-2	TRBD1	CSVAGDRGTNTPLSYGYTF	TGCAGCGTCGCGGGGGACAGGGGCACCAATACTCCTCTAAGCTATGGCTACACCTTC
TRBV2	few	TRBJ2-2	TRBD2	CASSSGRVTGELFF	TGTGCCAGCAGTAGCGGGAGGGTCACCGGGGAGCTGTTTTTT
TRBV28	many	TRBJ1-5	-	CASLAWGSNQPQHF	TGTGCCAGCCTCGCGTGGGGTAGCAATCAGCCCCAGCATTTT
TRBV6-1	few	TRBJ1-1	-	CASSKAWGGVSSEAFF	TGTGCCAGCAGTAAGGCTTGGGGGGGGGTGTCGTCTGAAGCTTTCTTT
TRBV19	few	TRBJ1-1	-	CASMGAWDTEAFF	TGTGCCAGTATGGGTGCCTGGGACACTGAAGCTTTCTTT
TRBV4-1	-	TRBJ1-4	-	CASSLFSATNEKLFF	TGCGCCAGCAGCCTCTTCAGTGCAACTAATGAAAAACTGTTTTTT
TRBV3-1	once	TRBJ1-2	-	CASSQGVASYGYTF	TGTGCCAGCAGCCAAGGGGTAGCGAGCTATGGCTACACCTTC
TRBV7-8	many	TRBJ1-4	-	CASSPRGDRTTEKLFF	TGTGCCAGCAGCCCCCGAGGAGATAGGACAACAGAAAAACTGTTTTTT